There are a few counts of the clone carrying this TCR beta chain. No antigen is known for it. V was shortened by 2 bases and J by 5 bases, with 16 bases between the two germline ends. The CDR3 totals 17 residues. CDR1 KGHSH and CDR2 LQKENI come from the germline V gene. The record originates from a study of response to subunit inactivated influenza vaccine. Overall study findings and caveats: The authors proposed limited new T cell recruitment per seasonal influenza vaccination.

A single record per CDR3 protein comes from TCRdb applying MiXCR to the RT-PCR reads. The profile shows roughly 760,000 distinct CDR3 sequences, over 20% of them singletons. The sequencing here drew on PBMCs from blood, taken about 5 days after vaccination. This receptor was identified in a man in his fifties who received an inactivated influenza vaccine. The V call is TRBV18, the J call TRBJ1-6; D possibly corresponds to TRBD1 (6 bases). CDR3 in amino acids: CASSPVSRGLNNSPLHF. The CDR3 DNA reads TGTGCCAGCTCACCAGTTTCCCGGGGGCTCAATAATTCACCCCTCCACTTT.